This T cell receptor (beta chain) was retrieved from a study of blood T cells in healthy people across ages (dated by TCRdb to about 2015). Some background on the complete study: In model experiments, template switching captured roughly one uniquely barcoded TCR beta cDNA molecule for every two T cells. Age-related changes in TCR beta repertoire diversity were measured in the study by deep sequencing normalized with unique cDNA molecular identifiers. The donors were split into four age groups: young (average around 15 years), middle-aged (nearly 40), aged (more than 60) and long-lived (82). Using the same blood draw, the study looked at two additional independent replicas of 1 million unique cDNA reads for two donors, one aged 18 to 29 and the other aged 80 or older. What the work shows at the level of the full study, not this receptor alone: Compared with the aged group, the long-lived group had more naive CD4+ T cells, fewer expanded clones and increased TCR diversity, a pattern suggesting age selection. There was a strong correlation between observed TCR beta diversity and the percentage of naive T cells measured by flow cytometry. As age increased, observed TCR beta diversity per million T cells dropped in a roughly linear way, and a significant reduction was already evident by age roughly 36. Because donor CMV infection status was unknown, age-related changes in expanded clonotypes were potentially confounded. Bulk unsorted PBMC profiling prevented conclusive comparison of naive and antigen-experienced compartments. Total diversity estimates from one million sequenced T cells were considered lower bounds and underestimates.

The CDR3 spans 14 residues, from the cysteine through the phenylalanine. Only the CDR3 portion is preserved as DNA: 42 bases, with reading frame beginning at the first base. Deletion took 3 bases off V and 0 bases off J, with a span of 9 bases between the germline ends. The germline V gene (reference sequence) yields MNHEY for CDR1 and SMNVEV for CDR2. The library was built by means of 5' RACE. Sequencing took place on an Illumina HiSeq 2500. A second about 7 to 12 cycle PCR used a sample-barcoded 5' primer and a J-beta primer mix. Each TCR beta cDNA molecule received a unique molecular identifier from a template-switch 5' adaptor carrying 12 random nucleotides. Each sample yielded at least 3 million CDR3-containing paired-end reads. All of the RNA was converted into first-strand cDNA using the Mint cDNA synthesis kit, with a TRBC-specific oligonucleotide serving as the primer. After uracil-DNA glycosylase treatment, a first 18-cycle PCR used universal primers M1SS and BC2_uni_R on all cDNA. Processing in the source paper ran as follows. Each sample was normalized by randomly selecting 1 million high-quality reads, each carrying a distinct molecular identifier. Reads with shared molecular identifiers were discarded instead of being binned into consensus sequences. CDR3 identification, clonotype clustering and error correction used MiTCR with a Q25 quality threshold and the strictest error-elimination algorithm. A nonparametric unseen species model with Euler transformation was used to estimate a lower bound on total TCR beta diversity. Using fastp at Q25 and MiXCR, TCRdb reprocessed the public reads and kept productive beta chains. Rows are unified per CDR3 protein, each entry keeping the most common DNA and genes. The V and J calls come from TCRdb's annotation, not from the publication. This sample is represented by approximately 900,000 distinct CDR3 sequences; about 28% of them were singletons. About a tenth of the sample lies in the top ten.

The approximately 39 donors, aged 6 to 90 years, were systemically healthy Caucasian individuals from Russia. Approximately 9.7 milliliters of peripheral blood were drawn from each donor into EDTA-treated Vacutainer tubes. Ficoll-Paque density-gradient centrifugation was used to isolate PBMCs, with at least 6.5 million per sample. Trizol reagent was used to extract total RNA from PBMCs, with at least 6 micrograms per sample. For every donor, flow cytometry on a PBMC aliquot measured the percentage of naive CD45RAhigh/CD27high T cells. This clonotype was recorded at least ten times. It lacks a known antigen. One base away there is no much larger clone; base qualities are not given. The same data also contributed to another study, on T cells of mothers and their children. The second investigation adds: Nine systemically healthy Caucasian individuals served as donors, namely three mothers together with their six children. cDNA synthesis used all of the extracted RNA, with about 1.5 ug of RNA in each 15 ul reaction. Sample barcodes and 2-4 random nucleotides were added via the M1S primer in the second PCR. More than 9 million TCR beta CDR3 reads were obtained from each mother, and roughly 3.1 million reads were obtained from each child. Thymic selection shapes the output of TCR recombination in a similar way in related and unrelated pairs, and inherited differences have a minor effect. Normalized repertoire overlap in related mother-child pairs was always slightly higher than in unrelated mother-child pairs, but the difference was never significant. Persistent microchimeric T cell clones were not detected, at a sensitivity of about 90 clones per million clonotypes. To look for features that set related mother-child pairs apart from unrelated individuals, the researchers ran deep NGS to compare the TCR beta repertoires of mothers and children. On average, the children were approximately 12 +/- 4 years old, while the mothers were approximately 40 +/- 4 years old. After adapters were ligated using NEBNext reagents, the libraries underwent 100+100 nt paired-end sequencing on an Illumina HiSeq 2000. To prevent cross-contamination, the mother and child libraries were prepared a month apart and were sequenced in separate runs. For each donor, between roughly 450,000 and 2,100,000 distinct TCR beta clonotypes were identified. Naive TCR beta clonotypes were estimated from low-frequency clonotypes matched to each donor's FACS-determined naive share, without sorting.

This chain joins TRBV27 to TRBJ2-7; no D gene is confidently identified. The sample was blood. This TCR derives from a middle-aged woman in good health. The DNA sequence is as follows: TGTGCCAGCAGTTTCGAAGGTCGCTCCTACGAGCAGTACTTC. It specifies CASSFEGRSYEQYF.